The 21 T cell receptor beta chains below were found in one sample sequenced in a study of cytomegalovirus exposure and HLA in healthy donors. PCR involved 60 Vbeta and 13 Jbeta primers. Clones were sequenced by immunoSEQ multiplex PCR, and TCRdb holds only the in-frame ones, with some missing. Its clone listing holds around 140,000 clones. The sample taken for sequencing was PBMCs. All receptors derive from a woman aged 18-30 years in good health and CMV-seronegative.

The chain couples TRBV6-6 to TRBJ2-7; TRBD2 matches at 9 bases. CDR3 length equals 15 residues. The V gene end was trimmed by 5 bases and the J gene end by 6 bases; junction bases not matched to a gene: 11. Per the germline V gene, CDR1 is MNHNY and CDR2 is SVGAGI (reference sequence). Written as DNA, the CDR3 is TGTGCCAGCAGTGGAAGGGGACTAGCAGATACCGAGCAGTACTTC. Its protein product is CASSGRGLADTEQYF.

The rearrangement links TRBV5-4 to TRBJ2-5, with a possible D match to TRBD1 (6 bases). The CDR3 is 15 amino acids. Germline CDR1 and CDR2: SGHNT and YYREEE (reference sequence). With 4 bases removed from V and 5 bases from J, the gap between germline ends came to 18 bases. Here the CDR3 reads CASSPGTSLGETQYF. DNA for the CDR3: TGTGCCAGCAGCCCTGGGACATCACTAGGGGAGACCCAGTACTTC.

The chain joins TRBV7-2 to TRBJ2-6; D is perhaps TRBD1 (6 bases). Germline V gives CDR1 SGHTA, CDR2 FQGNSA. The germline V and J ends were trimmed by 3 bases and 1 base, with 16 bases remaining between them. The CDR3 runs 18 residues. CDR3 in amino acids: CASSFPGKGGSGANVLTF. The CDR3 DNA sequence: TGTGCCAGCAGCTTTCCAGGGAAAGGGGGATCTGGGGCCAACGTCCTGACTTTC.

The chain combines TRBV30 with TRBJ2-7; TRBD1 is a possible D gene (5 bases). The V gene's germline CDR1 is GTSNPN and CDR2 SVGIG (reference sequence). Trimming removed 3 bases at V and 6 bases at J, with 18 bases between. This CDR3 is 14 amino acids long. CDR3: CAWSDTPRVGEQYV. In DNA form, the CDR3 reads TGTGCCTGGAGCGACACTCCCAGGGTAGGCGAGCAGTACGTC.

V and J are TRBV11-3 and TRBJ1-1; 8 bases match TRBD1. Trimming at V came to 7 bases and at J to 1 base, leaving 14 bases not matched to a gene. CDR3 length equals 17 residues. The V gene's germline CDR1 is SGHNT and CDR2 YENEEA. The CDR3 loop reads CASTLRRTGRGNTEAFF. The CDR3 region has the DNA TGTGCCAGCACCCTCCGGCGGACAGGGCGGGGGAACACTGAAGCTTTCTTT.

This chain connects TRBV20-1 to TRBJ2-1; D call uncertain. V lost 0 bases and J lost 7, with 4 bases in between. Germline loops: CDR1 DFQATT, CDR2 SNEGSKA (reference sequence). This CDR3 contains 11 residues. CDR3 bases: TGCAGTGCTAGAGATCTGAATGAGCAGTTCTTC. Translated: CSARDLNEQFF.

V gene TRBV7-3 combines with J gene TRBJ2-1; 15 positions agree with TRBD2. V lost 1 base, J lost 6 bases, and 7 bases stayed unmatched. CDR1 is SGHTA and CDR2 is FQGTGA in the germline V gene. CDR3 length: 18 amino acids. In nucleotides, the CDR3 is TGTGCCAGCAGCTTAAAGCTTCGGACTAGCGGGAGGGCCAATGAGCAGTTCTTC. This codes for CASSLKLRTSGRANEQFF.

Remarks on this clone: This same CDR3 is encoded by further DNA sequences in the sample. The genes are TRBV25-1 and TRBJ1-4; D might be TRBD1 (5 bases). Looked up from germline, CDR1 is MGHDK and CDR2 is SYGVNS. Trimming left V 2 bases short and J 8 bases short, with 15 bases between. The CDR3 loop spans 15 amino acids. DNA for the CDR3: TGTGCCAGCAGTGAAAGTACAGGAGGGTTAGAAAAACTGTTTTTT. Residues: CASSESTGGLEKLFF.

V is TRBV5-1 and J is TRBJ2-3, with D maybe TRBD2 (5 bases). The germline V gene encodes CDR1 SGHRS and CDR2 YFSETQ. This CDR3 has 14 amino acids. V lost 2 bases and J lost 2, with 9 bases in between. In nucleotides, the CDR3 is TGCGCCAGCAGCTTTAATCGGGACACAGATACGCAGTATTTT. Translated, it gives CASSFNRDTDTQYF.

The chain couples TRBV19 to TRBJ2-1; TRBD2 matches at 10 bases. CDR3 size: 15 residues. With 1 base clipped from V and 7 bases from J, the junction kept 4 bases outside the gene matches. Germline V gene sequence: CDR1 LNHDA, CDR2 SQIVND (reference sequence). CDR3 loop: CASSIGLAGGNEQFF. CDR3 sequence (DNA): TGTGCCAGTAGTATAGGACTAGCGGGCGGAAATGAGCAGTTCTTC.

The V gene is TRBV19, the J gene TRBJ2-1, with TRBD1 as a possible D gene (6 bases). Trimming stripped 1 base from V and 12 bases from J, with 19 bases between. Germline V gene data show CDR1 as LNHDA and CDR2 as SQIVND (reference sequence). CDR3 length: 15 residues. The CDR3 is CASSIGTGSRPGQFF. For the CDR3, the DNA is TGTGCCAGTAGTATAGGTACAGGGTCCCGACCCGGGCAGTTCTTC.

The chain recombines TRBV29-1 with TRBJ2-6, with D possibly matching TRBD1 (6 bases). Looked up from germline, CDR1 is SQVTM and CDR2 is ANQGSEA. V was shortened by 7 bases and J by 4 bases, with 14 bases between the two germline ends. There are 14 residues in the CDR3. The CDR3 is CSAHGGSGANVLTF. CDR3 nucleotides: TGCAGCGCCCATGGGGGCTCCGGGGCCAACGTCCTGACTTTC. The full variable domain, its missing parts supplied by reference TRBV29-1 and TRBJ2-6, is SAVISQKPSRDICQRGTSLTIQCQVDSQVTMMFWYRQQPGQSLTLIATANQGSEATYESGFVIDKFPISRPNLTFSTLTVSNMSPEDSSIYLCSAHGGSGANVLTFGAGSRLTVL.

The V and J genes are TRBV5-4 and TRBJ2-3; 8 bases match TRBD1. The CDR3 is 16 residues long. The J segment lost 6 bases and the V segment lost 4 bases, leaving 13 bases of the junction unmatched. From germline, CDR1 is SGHNT and CDR2 YYREEE (reference sequence). In nucleotides, the CDR3 is TGTGCCAGCAGCCCCGGACAGGGCCTAGGGGCGGATACGCAGTATTTT. This gives the protein CASSPGQGLGADTQYF.

The rearrangement uses TRBV4-3 and TRBJ2-3, with 13 bases fitting TRBD2. The germline gives CDR1 LGHNA, CDR2 YSLEER. Germline trimming cut 2 bases from V and 0 bases from J; bases unmatched to any gene: 5. CDR3 length: 18 residues. The CDR3, as DNA: TGCGCCAGCAGCCAACGCGCGGGACTAGCGGGGAGCACAGATACGCAGTATTTT. Encoded protein: CASSQRAGLAGSTDTQYF.

V usage is TRBV5-6 and J usage is TRBJ2-1, with D perhaps matching TRBD1 (6 bases). Trimming removed 4 bases from V and 8 bases from J, with 16 bases in between. CDR1 and CDR2 from the germline V gene are SGHDT and YYEEEE. There are 14 residues in the CDR3. The DNA of the CDR3 is TGTGCCAGCAGCCCCCTACAGGGATCCTATGAGCAGTTCTTC. Residues: CASSPLQGSYEQFF.

This chain connects TRBV19 to TRBJ2-1; 10 nucleotides line up with TRBD2. The CDR3 is 14 amino acids. Germline values: CDR1 LNHDA, CDR2 SQIVND (reference sequence). The ends lost 4 bases at V and 8 bases at J; junction bases unmatched: 5. The CDR3 sequence: CASSTPSGSHEQFF. The CDR3 bases are TGTGCCAGTAGTACACCTAGCGGGAGCCATGAGCAGTTCTTC.

The chain links TRBV6-6 to TRBJ2-1; the D is unclear. V lost 10 bases and J lost 0, with 13 bases in between. Germline V CDR1 and CDR2: MNHNY, SVGAGI (reference sequence). This CDR3 comprises 14 residues. The CDR3 spells CATSNPSSYNEQFF. CDR3 coding DNA: TGTGCCACCTCAAACCCCAGCTCCTACAATGAGCAGTTCTTC.

The chain uses TRBV13 and TRBJ2-5; D is perhaps TRBD2 (6 bases). The germline V gene encodes CDR1 PRHDT and CDR2 FYEKMQ (reference sequence). This CDR3 is built from 16 residues. V lost 4 bases to trimming and J lost 1 base, with 16 bases between them. CDR3: CASSWGVGRLQETQYF. The CDR3 coding sequence is TGTGCCAGCAGCTGGGGGGTAGGCCGACTCCAAGAGACCCAGTACTTC.

This CDR3 reads CASSDRTEAFF. For the CDR3, the DNA is TGTGCCAGCAGTGACCGCACTGAAGCTTTCTTT. The chain joins TRBV2 to TRBJ1-1; D ambiguous. Germline CDR1 reads SNHLY; CDR2 reads FYNNEI. This CDR3 spans 11 amino acids. V was shortened by 3 bases and J by 4 bases, with 3 bases between the two germline ends. The full variable domain, rest sourced from reference TRBV2 and TRBJ1-1, is EPEVTQTPSHQVTQMGQEVILRCVPISNHLYFYWYRQILGQKVEFLVSFYNNEISEKSEIFDDQFSVERPDGSNFTLKIRSTKLEDSAMYFCASSDRTEAFFGQGTRLTVV.

On this clone: The same CDR3 also results from other DNA sequences found in this sample. The chain links TRBV10-2 to TRBJ1-1; D gene uncertain. The V and J ends lost 3 bases and 0 bases respectively, with 17 bases between them. CDR1 WSHSY and CDR2 SAAADI come from the germline V gene. This CDR3 contains 17 residues. Here the CDR3 DNA reads TGCGCCAGCAGTGAAGCGCCCGCCCCCGATATGAACACTGAAGCTTTCTTT. This encodes CASSEAPAPDMNTEAFF.

The genes are TRBV27 and TRBJ2-3, with a weak D call TRBD2 (6 bases). Germline V gene lookup returns CDR1 MNHEY and CDR2 SMNVEV (reference sequence). Deletions cut 7 bases from V and 3 bases from J, with 17 bases between. The length of the CDR3 is 15 residues. The CDR3, as DNA: TGTGCCAGCACTAGATCGGGGGTGTGGACAGATACGCAGTATTTT. Translation gives CASTRSGVWTDTQYF.